This T cell receptor (beta chain) stems from a study of T cells in tuberculosis. Whole-study context: IGRA-negative adolescents, IGRA-positive adolescents with latent tuberculosis and adults with active tuberculosis formed this South African cohort.

Notes on the study in general: Samples were chosen by availability of cryopreserved specimens. A GMM-specific repertoire classifier reached around 85% accuracy, AUROC over 0.85. The TCR-beta difference was not significant; alpha differences partly reflected length.

Comment on this clone: Its antigen is undetermined.

Profiling relied on immunoSEQ multiplex PCR, and the TCRdb table lists in-frame clones only, not all of them. The sample lists 25,000 to 35,000 clones, about 92% occurring once. Germline CDR1 is SGHTA and CDR2 is FQGNSA. V dropped 5 bases and J dropped 9 bases, with 14 bases sitting between them. The CDR3 runs to 14 residues. The material sequenced was PBMCs. The V call is TRBV7-2, the J call TRBJ1-6, with a tentative D call TRBD1 (5 bases). This sequence was found in a donor between 10 and 35 years old with latent tuberculosis or without tuberculosis infection. This chain's CDR3 is CASSPLGVRSPLHF. CDR3 sequence (DNA): TGTGCCAGCAGCCCGCTAGGGGTTCGTTCACCCCTCCACTTT.